This TCR beta chain was recorded in a study of blood T cell repertoires in COVID-19. In the study overall: Sites in the United States, Italy and Spain provided acute and convalescent COVID-19 samples. The analysed material was cDNA or gDNA that came from T cells, B-cell-depleted T cells, or PBMCs.

Original analysis: Reference gene primer amplification gave nucleated cell count estimates. The method was immunoSEQ multiplex PCR; TCRdb's version includes in-frame clones alone and lacks a portion of them. V, J and clone size were drawn from that table, and D and trimming were deduced from the DNA. Seen here are roughly 59,000 clones, 70% to 80% observed once, and the top ten hold roughly 12%. V trimming: 6 bases; J trimming: 7 bases; junction bases outside the gene matches: 16. The CDR3 runs to 16 residues. Germline V lookup: CDR1 SGHTA, CDR2 FQGNSA. The TCR originated in an elderly man with acute or convalescent COVID-19. This chain connects TRBV7-2 to TRBJ1-1, with 8 bases lining up with TRBD1. Sequencing was done on a sample of peripheral blood. This CDR3 reads CASSLRQGAWFDEAFF. In DNA form, the CDR3 reads TGTGCCAGCAGTTTACGTCAGGGGGCTTGGTTTGATGAAGCTTTCTTT.